Below, 10 T cell receptor beta chains from the same sample are listed, as sequenced in a study of cytomegalovirus exposure and HLA in healthy donors. Measured with immunoSEQ multiplex PCR; TCRdb has only the in-frame clones, and not every one. The sample shows 80,000 to 100,000 clones, around 88% of them seen only once. Sequences were obtained from PBMCs. The source of these receptors is a woman in her 30s in good health and CMV-seronegative.

The sample holds one count of this clone. This chain uses TRBV28 with TRBJ1-4, with a tentative D call TRBD1 (5 bases). The germline V and J ends were trimmed by 6 bases and 7 bases, with 21 bases remaining between them. The germline V gene encodes CDR1 MDHEN and CDR2 SYDVKM. The CDR3 runs to 16 residues. This chain's CDR3 is CASRLTQGGGGEKLFF. CDR3 DNA sequence: TGTGCCAGCAGACTTACCCAGGGCGGGGGAGGTGAAAAACTGTTTTTT.

The chain has TRBV7-9 and TRBJ2-2; no clear D gene. CDR1 and CDR2 (germline): SEHNR, FQNEAQ (reference sequence). The CDR3 spans 14 residues. V was pared by 0 bases and J by 5 bases, with 7 bases between. The CDR3 loop is CASSLASRTGELFF. CDR3 nucleotide sequence: TGTGCCAGCAGCTTAGCGTCCAGGACCGGGGAGCTGTTTTTT.

V is TRBV7-2 and J is TRBJ2-1; 10 bases fit TRBD2. This CDR3 has 16 residues. With 4 bases clipped from V and 2 bases from J, the junction kept 5 bases outside the gene matches. The germline V gene has CDR1 SGHTA and CDR2 FQGNSA. The CDR3 reads CASSSSGSGPYNEQFF. CDR3 DNA: TGTGCCAGCAGCTCTAGCGGGAGTGGACCCTACAATGAGCAGTTCTTC.

V and J are TRBV19 and TRBJ1-4; TRBD1 matches at 7 bases. Germline-derived CDR1 and CDR2 are LNHDA and SQIVND (reference sequence). The junction had 16 bases not matched to a gene; V was cut back by 7 bases and J by 8 bases. This CDR3 has 16 residues. CDR3 protein: CASTLTRQGLNEKLFF. CDR3 DNA: TGTGCCAGTACCCTGACCCGACAGGGACTCAACGAAAAACTGTTTTTT.

This chain links TRBV25-1 with TRBJ2-5; 10 nucleotides match TRBD1. From germline, CDR1 is MGHDK and CDR2 SYGVNS. This CDR3 has 16 amino acids. The ends lost 4 bases at V and 5 bases at J; junction bases unmatched: 10. The CDR3 here is CASSGDRGMIAETQYF. In nucleotides, the CDR3 is TGTGCCAGCAGTGGGGACAGGGGTATGATTGCGGAGACCCAGTACTTC. Full variable domain (remainder filled in from reference TRBV25-1 and TRBJ2-5): EADIYQTPRYLVIGTGKKITLECSQTMGHDKMYWYQQDPGMELHLIHYSYGVNSTEKGDLSSESTVSRIRTEHFPLTLESARPSHTSQYLCASSGDRGMIAETQYFGPGTRLLVL.

This clone was seen a single time. The chain is built from TRBV10-3 and TRBJ1-2, with 7 positions matching TRBD1. CDR1 and CDR2 (germline): ENHRY, SYGVKD. V lost 2 bases, J lost 7 bases, and 4 bases stayed unmatched. This CDR3 region has 13 residues. The CDR3 DNA sequence: TGTGCCATCAGTGAGACAGGGGAGGTTGGCTACACCTTC. The encoded protein is CAISETGEVGYTF.

V gene TRBV9 combines with J gene TRBJ2-1; D may be TRBD2 (5 bases). Looked up from germline, CDR1 is SGDLS and CDR2 is YYNGEE. V lost 2 bases to trimming and J lost 9 bases, with 18 bases between them. The CDR3 covers 15 residues. As DNA, the CDR3 is TGTGCCAGCAGCGTCTCAGCTGAGGGAACGGGTGAGCAGTTCTTC. Protein sequence: CASSVSAEGTGEQFF.

V is TRBV4-3 and J is TRBJ2-2; 8 nucleotides agree with TRBD2. This CDR3 region has 18 residues. V shed 0 bases and J 5 bases; nucleotides not matched to a gene: 11. CDR1 is LGHNA and CDR2 is YSLEER in the germline V gene. CDR3 nucleotide sequence: TGCGCCAGCAGCCAAGATATCCAGCGGGAGAGGAATACCGGGGAGCTGTTTTTT. Translated, it gives CASSQDIQRERNTGELFF.

This clone occurred once. The chain uses TRBV9 and TRBJ2-7, with a weak D call TRBD2 (6 bases). CDR1 is SGDLS and CDR2 is YYNGEE in the germline V gene. V was cut by 0 bases and J by 3 bases, with 10 bases left in between. The CDR3 spans 14 residues. This CDR3 reads CASSVGGGFYEQYF. In DNA, the CDR3 is TGTGCCAGCAGCGTAGGAGGAGGGTTCTACGAGCAGTACTTC.

This chain links TRBV2 with TRBJ1-5; weak D call: TRBD1 (5 bases). V was trimmed by 2 bases and J by 2 bases, leaving 13 bases between them. There are 16 residues in the CDR3. Germline-derived CDR1 and CDR2 are SNHLY and FYNNEI. This CDR3 is CASSENQARGNQPQHF. CDR3 nucleotides: TGTGCCAGCAGTGAAAACCAGGCCAGGGGCAATCAGCCCCAGCATTTT. The full variable domain, with the rest looked up from reference TRBV2 and TRBJ1-5, is EPEVTQTPSHQVTQMGQEVILRCVPISNHLYFYWYRQILGQKVEFLVSFYNNEISEKSEIFDDQFSVERPDGSNFTLKIRSTKLEDSAMYFCASSENQARGNQPQHFGDGTRLSIL.